This note documents a single T cell receptor (beta chain) sequence. The antigen is unknown. Patients included in sequencing had previously demonstrated CD8+CD57+ cell expansion by flow cytometry. Genomic DNA, the template, was used for profiling of the TCR beta VDJ and CDR3. MiXCR, run by TCRdb on the reads, gives a single entry per CDR3 protein. The sample shows around 180,000 distinct CDR3 sequences, almost 50% of them seen only once. This entry comes from a study of CD8+CD57+ T cells in acquired aplastic anemia. Findings and caveats of the study: Controls and patients did not differ significantly in CD8+ Simpson's diversity.

Specimen: sorted CD4+, CD8+, or CD8+CD57+ T cells (not recorded which) from PBMCs. This TCR was sampled from a human donor with aplastic anemia.

The CDR3 region is CASSPRQGSSTEAFF. The CDR3 DNA follows: TGTGCCAGTAGTCCCCGACAGGGGAGTAGCACTGAAGCTTTCTTT. The chain is built from TRBV19 and TRBJ1-1; TRBD1 matches at 8 bases. V lost 5 bases, J lost 4 bases, and 9 bases stayed unmatched. The length of the CDR3 is 15 residues. CDR1 is LNHDA, CDR2 SQIVND, per germline (reference sequence). Supplemented by reference TRBV19 and TRBJ1-1, the full variable domain reads DGGITQSPKYLFRKEGQNVTLSCEQNLNHDAMYWYRQDPGQGLRLIYYSQIVNDFQKGDIAEGYSVSREKKESFPLTVTSAQKNPTAFYLCASSPRQGSSTEAFFGQGTRLTVV.